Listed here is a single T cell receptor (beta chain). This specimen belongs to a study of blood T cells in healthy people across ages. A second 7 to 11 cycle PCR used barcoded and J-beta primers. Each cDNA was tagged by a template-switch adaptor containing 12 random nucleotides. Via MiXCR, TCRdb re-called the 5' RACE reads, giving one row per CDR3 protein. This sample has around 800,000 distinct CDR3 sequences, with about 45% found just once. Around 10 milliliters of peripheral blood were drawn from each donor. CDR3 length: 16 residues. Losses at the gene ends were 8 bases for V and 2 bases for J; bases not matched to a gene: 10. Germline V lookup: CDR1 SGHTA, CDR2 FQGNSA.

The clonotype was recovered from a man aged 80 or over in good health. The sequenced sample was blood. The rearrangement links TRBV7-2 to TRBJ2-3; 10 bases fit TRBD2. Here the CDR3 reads CASLGGLAGVTDTQYF. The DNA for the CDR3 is TGTGCCAGCTTAGGGGGGCTAGCGGGGGTCACAGATACGCAGTATTTT.